Following are 24 T cell receptor beta chains from one sample sequenced in a study of molecular identifiers for immune sequencing clone quantification. TCRdb processed the PCR reads anew with MiXCR; each CDR3 protein has one entry. The sample yields tens of thousands of distinct CDR3 sequences, about 19% seen once. The sequencing input was naive CD8+ T cells from blood, with Jurkat cell RNA spiked in. Subset given: FACS-sorted CD8+CD4-CCR7+CD45RA+ naive T cells. The receptors come from a human donor in good health. Some libraries in this study had Jurkat cell RNA spiked in.

This clonotype was counted at least ten times. The gene calls are TRBV6-6 and TRBJ2-7; 7 bases are a match to TRBD1. V lost 5 bases and J lost 1; bases outside the gene matches: 8. This CDR3 comprises 15 residues. Germline V gives CDR1 MNHNY, CDR2 SVGAGI (reference sequence). The CDR3 region is CASSKDRTRSYEQYF. DNA of the CDR3: TGTGCCAGCAGTAAGGACAGGACGAGGTCCTACGAGCAGTACTTC.

This clonotype has just a few counts. Sequence at one end of the junction differs from germline and may be a read error. The genes are TRBV6-1 and TRBJ1-6; D uncertain. CDR1 and CDR2 (germline): MNHNS, SASEGT. CDR3 length: 14 amino acids. The CDR3 protein is CASSEEVTNSPPHF. As DNA, the CDR3 is TGTGCCAGCAGTGAAGAGGTAACGAATTCACCCCCCCACTTT.

At least ten counts were recorded for this clonotype. The chain has TRBV11-2 and TRBJ2-3; D is unresolved. Trimming removed 0 bases at V and 8 bases at J, with 0 bases between. The CDR3 runs to 10 residues. Germline assignment: CDR1 SGHAT and CDR2 FQNNGV. This CDR3 reads CASSLDTQYF. CDR3 sequence (DNA): TGTGCCAGCAGCTTAGATACGCAGTATTTT.

This clonotype was seen many times. This chain uses TRBV6-2 or TRBV6-3 with TRBJ2-3, with a tentative D call TRBD1 (5 bases). Germline V gene lookup returns CDR1 MNHEY and CDR2 SVGEGT. Trimming took off 4 bases at V and 2 bases at J, with 16 bases between the two ends. The CDR3 covers 16 residues. Here the CDR3 DNA reads TGTGCCAGCAGTTCCCCCCAGGGCGATAACACAGATACGCAGTATTTT. Translation: CASSSPQGDNTDTQYF.

This clonotype was observed at least ten times. V usage is TRBV4-3 and J usage is TRBJ2-6; the D gene is possibly TRBD1 (5 bases). Germline CDR1 and CDR2: LGHNA and YSLEER. V shed 0 bases and J shed 0 bases, with 9 bases lying between them. The CDR3 covers 17 residues. The CDR3 sequence is CASSQDAGRSGANVLTF. The CDR3, as DNA: TGCGCCAGCAGCCAAGATGCAGGGCGCTCTGGGGCCAACGTCCTGACTTTC.

This clonotype was detected many times. The chain carries TRBV11-2 and TRBJ2-5, with D perhaps TRBD1 (6 bases). CDR1 is SGHAT, CDR2 FQNNGV, per germline. V lost 0 bases and J 1 base, leaving 12 bases between the germline ends. The CDR3 contains 16 residues. CDR3 sequence (DNA): TGTGCCAGCAGCTTAGATTTGTGGACAGCCCAAGAGACCCAGTACTTC. Residues: CASSLDLWTAQETQYF.

This clonotype was counted ten times or more. The chain couples TRBV27 to TRBJ2-7, with TRBD2 matching over 10 bases. Looked up from germline, CDR1 is MNHEY and CDR2 is SMNVEV (reference sequence). J gave up 4 bases and V 1 base, and 7 bases lay outside the gene matches. The length of the CDR3 is 16 residues. The CDR3 is CASSLYMPSGGYEQYF. In DNA form, the CDR3 reads TGTGCCAGCAGTTTATATATGCCTAGCGGGGGTTACGAGCAGTACTTC.

Remarks on this clonotype: Since no conserved phenylalanine or tryptophan closes the CDR3, a read error is the likely cause. J is TRBJ2-1 and V is TRBV2, with 11 positions matching TRBD2. The CDR3 extends over 15 amino acids. The germline V gene has CDR1 SNHLY and CDR2 FYNNEI. This CDR3 reads CTTLRTSGLYNEQFL. The DNA of the CDR3 is TGTACCACCCTCCGGACTAGCGGGCTTTACAATGAGCAGTTCCTC.

This clonotype occurred many times. This rearrangement joins TRBV7-6 to TRBJ2-3, with 7 bases lining up with TRBD1. CDR1 is SGHVS and CDR2 is FNYEAQ in the germline V gene. This CDR3 comprises 15 residues. Germline trimming cut 4 bases from V and 2 bases from J; bases unmatched to any gene: 6. CDR3 nucleotide sequence: TGTGCCAGCAGCTCCACAGGGGTCCTCACAGATACGCAGTATTTT. This sequence encodes CASSSTGVLTDTQYF.

There are many counts of this clonotype. This sequence joins TRBV11-2 and TRBJ2-7, with 9 bases identical to TRBD1. J gave up 3 bases and V 1 base, and 4 bases lay outside the gene matches. The CDR3 runs 15 residues. Looked up from germline, CDR1 is SGHAT and CDR2 is FQNNGV. The CDR3 nucleotides read TGTGCCAGCAGCTTAGTGGGACAGGGTATCTACGAGCAGTACTTC. This encodes CASSLVGQGIYEQYF.

This clonotype was counted many times. This chain uses TRBV28 with TRBJ2-5, with D hard to call. The germline gives CDR1 MDHEN, CDR2 SYDVKM. The CDR3 loop spans 15 amino acids. The V end lost 6 bases, the J end lost 3 bases, and 17 bases lay between the germline ends. The CDR3 DNA reads as TGTGCCAGCAGCCGGCAAGGTAATGCAGAAGAGACCCAGTACTTC. Its translation is CASSRQGNAEETQYF.

This clonotype was recorded many times. The chain combines TRBV2 with TRBJ2-5; 8 bases agree with TRBD1. Germline V CDR1 and CDR2: SNHLY, FYNNEI. The CDR3 extends over 14 amino acids. V gave up 7 bases and J gave up 3 bases; unmatched junction bases: 7. CDR3 region: CASKPKTGEETQYF. The CDR3 DNA follows: TGTGCCAGCAAACCGAAGACAGGGGAAGAGACCCAGTACTTC.

In this sample, this clonotype is medium-sized. The chain combines TRBV7-8 with TRBJ2-3; 9 positions agree with TRBD2. Germline trimming cut 1 base from V and 5 bases from J; bases unmatched to any gene: 1. The CDR3 has 14 amino acids. Germline V gives CDR1 SGHVS, CDR2 FQNEAQ. This chain's CDR3 is CASSLVSGGDTQYF. CDR3 coding DNA: TGTGCCAGCAGCTTAGTTAGCGGGGGAGATACGCAGTATTTT.

This clonotype has at least ten counts. This sequence joins TRBV29-1 and TRBJ1-2; D call uncertain. The CDR3 is made up of 15 amino acids. CDR1 is SQVTM and CDR2 is ANQGSEA in the germline V gene. Between the trimmed V and J ends, which lost 4 bases and 4 bases, there was a span of 19 bases. The CDR3 DNA is TGCAGCGTTGTCGGCCTTGATCGCGGACTCTATGGCTACACCTTC. The encoded protein is CSVVGLDRGLYGYTF.

This clonotype has a count of ten or more. This chain links TRBV28 with TRBJ1-1; D gene uncertain. The germline V gene has CDR1 MDHEN and CDR2 SYDVKM. The CDR3 loop spans 12 amino acids. The ends were cut back, 3 bases at V and 11 bases at J, with 13 bases in the middle. CDR3 in amino acids: CASSFEEEVAFF. In DNA form, the CDR3 reads TGTGCCAGCAGTTTTGAGGAAGAGGTGGCTTTCTTT. Full variable domain (missing parts from reference TRBV28 and TRBJ1-1): DVKVTQSSRYLVKRTGEKVFLECVQDMDHENMFWYRQDPGLGLRLIYFSYDVKMKEKGDIPEGYSVSREKKERFSLILESASTNQTSMYLCASSFEEEVAFFGQGTRLTVV.

This clonotype was counted ten times or more. The genes are TRBV20-1 and TRBJ2-7; D is undetermined. Trimming shortened V by 5 bases and J by 0 bases, and 11 bases separated the two germline ends. The CDR3 sequence is 13 residues long. Germline CDR1 DFQATT, CDR2 SNEGSKA (reference sequence). The CDR3 coding sequence is TGCAGTGCTCCCCAGTACGTCTCCTACGAGCAGTACTTC. Protein sequence: CSAPQYVSYEQYF.

This clonotype occurred many times. This rearrangement joins TRBV7-2 to TRBJ1-5; D uncertain. The CDR3 has 13 residues. With 5 bases removed from V and 6 bases from J, the gap between germline ends came to 11 bases. The germline CDR1 and CDR2 sequences are SGHTA and FQGNSA. This chain's CDR3 is CASSIHSGQPQHF. As DNA, the CDR3 is TGTGCCAGCAGCATCCATAGCGGTCAGCCCCAGCATTTT.

The V call is TRBV27, the J call TRBJ2-7; 10 bases line up with TRBD2. This CDR3 region has 15 residues. The V gene end was trimmed by 8 bases and the J gene end by 3 bases; junction bases not matched to a gene: 10. CDR1 and CDR2 from the germline V gene are MNHEY and SMNVEV (reference sequence). This CDR3 reads CASQLLAGALYEQYF. The DNA for the CDR3 is TGTGCCAGCCAACTCCTAGCGGGAGCCCTCTACGAGCAGTACTTC.

This clonotype showed up many times. The chain is built from TRBV2 and TRBJ1-4; D perhaps matches TRBD1 (6 bases). CDR1 and CDR2 from the germline V gene are SNHLY and FYNNEI. V lost 6 bases and J lost 3, with 8 bases in between. This CDR3 is 13 amino acids long. Here the CDR3 reads CASRRGSNEKLFF. The CDR3 DNA reads TGTGCCAGCAGGAGGGGGTCTAATGAAAAACTGTTTTTT.

This clonotype was detected many times. This chain links TRBV6-1 with TRBJ2-7; tentatively, D is TRBD1 (5 bases). V lost 6 bases to trimming and J lost 3 bases, with 9 bases between them. The CDR3 consists of 12 residues. CDR1 and CDR2 from the germline V gene are MNHNS and SASEGT. The CDR3 region is CASSLDSYEQYF. CDR3 sequence (DNA): TGTGCCAGCAGCTTAGACAGCTACGAGCAGTACTTC.

This clonotype has ten or more counts. V gene TRBV29-1 combines with J gene TRBJ2-2; maybe TRBD1 (6 bases). CDR1 is SQVTM, CDR2 ANQGSEA, per germline. Trimming shortened V by 7 bases and J by 2 bases, and 14 bases separated the two germline ends. There are 14 residues in the CDR3. This chain's CDR3 is CSGTGSGNTGELFF. For the CDR3, the DNA is TGCAGCGGTACAGGGTCAGGAAACACCGGGGAGCTGTTTTTT.

The table lists this clonotype with a few counts. This sequence joins TRBV4-3 and TRBJ2-5; D is undetermined. The V end was cut by 4 bases, the J end by 5 bases, with 20 bases between. The CDR3 extends over 16 amino acids. Germline V gene sequence: CDR1 LGHNA, CDR2 YSLEER. The CDR3 DNA reads as TGCGCCAGCAGCCGAGATAGGTATTTGGGGTTGGAGACCCAGTACTTC. Translation: CASSRDRYLGLETQYF.

This clonotype was observed many times. The J gene is TRBJ1-1, the V gene TRBV5-4; 7 bases agree with TRBD1. The J segment lost 3 bases and the V segment lost 4 bases, leaving 3 bases of the junction unmatched. CDR1 SGHNT and CDR2 YYREEE come from the germline V gene (reference sequence). This CDR3 contains 13 residues. The CDR3 DNA sequence: TGTGCCAGCAGCCGGGACAGTGACACTGAAGCTTTCTTT. This encodes CASSRDSDTEAFF.

At least ten counts were recorded for this clonotype. This chain links TRBV6-5 with TRBJ2-3; D could derive from TRBD1 or TRBD2 (5 bases each). Germline loops: CDR1 MNHEY, CDR2 SVGAGI. CDR3 length: 13 amino acids. V lost 2 bases to trimming and J lost 4 bases, with 7 bases between them. The CDR3 loop is CASSYEGSDTQYF. The CDR3 bases are TGTGCCAGCAGTTACGAGGGGTCAGATACGCAGTATTTT.